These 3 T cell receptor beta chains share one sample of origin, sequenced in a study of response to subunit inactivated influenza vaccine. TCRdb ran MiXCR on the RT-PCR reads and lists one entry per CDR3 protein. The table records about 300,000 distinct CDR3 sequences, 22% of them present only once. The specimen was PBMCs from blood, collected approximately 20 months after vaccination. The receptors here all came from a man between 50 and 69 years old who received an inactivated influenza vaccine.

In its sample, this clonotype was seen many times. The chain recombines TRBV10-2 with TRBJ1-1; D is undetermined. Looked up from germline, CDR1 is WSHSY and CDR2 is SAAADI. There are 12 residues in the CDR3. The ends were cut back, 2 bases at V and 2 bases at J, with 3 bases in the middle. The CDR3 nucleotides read TGCGCCAGCAGTGAGGGAAACACTGAAGCTTTCTTT. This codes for CASSEGNTEAFF.

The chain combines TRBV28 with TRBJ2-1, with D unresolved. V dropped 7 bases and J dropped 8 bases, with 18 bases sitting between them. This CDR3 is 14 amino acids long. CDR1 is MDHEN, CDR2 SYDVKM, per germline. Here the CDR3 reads CASTLPFPSHEQFF. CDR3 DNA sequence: TGTGCCAGCACCCTTCCCTTTCCTTCCCATGAGCAGTTCTTC. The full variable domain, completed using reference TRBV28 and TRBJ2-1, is DVKVTQSSRYLVKRTGEKVFLECVQDMDHENMFWYRQDPGLGLRLIYFSYDVKMKEKGDIPEGYSVSREKKERFSLILESASTNQTSMYLCASTLPFPSHEQFFGPGTRLTVL.

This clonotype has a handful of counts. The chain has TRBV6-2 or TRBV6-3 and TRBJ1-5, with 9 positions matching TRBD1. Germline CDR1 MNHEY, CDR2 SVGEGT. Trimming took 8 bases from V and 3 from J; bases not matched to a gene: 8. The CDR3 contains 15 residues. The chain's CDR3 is CASSGTGKLNQPQHF. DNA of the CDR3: TGTGCCAGCTCGGGGACAGGGAAACTCAATCAGCCCCAGCATTTT.